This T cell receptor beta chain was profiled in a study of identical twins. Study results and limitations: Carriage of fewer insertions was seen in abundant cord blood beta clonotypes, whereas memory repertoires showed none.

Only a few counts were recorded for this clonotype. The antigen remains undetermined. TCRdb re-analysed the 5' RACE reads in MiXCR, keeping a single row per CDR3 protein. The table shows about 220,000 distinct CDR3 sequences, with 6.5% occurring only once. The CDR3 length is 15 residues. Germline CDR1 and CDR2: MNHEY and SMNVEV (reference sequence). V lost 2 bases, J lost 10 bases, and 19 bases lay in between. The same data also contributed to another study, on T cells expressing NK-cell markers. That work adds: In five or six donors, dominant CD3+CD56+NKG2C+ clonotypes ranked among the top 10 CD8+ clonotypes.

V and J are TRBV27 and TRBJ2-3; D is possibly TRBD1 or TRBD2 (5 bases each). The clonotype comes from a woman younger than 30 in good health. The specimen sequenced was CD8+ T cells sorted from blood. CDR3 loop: CASSLSRDPSMAQYF. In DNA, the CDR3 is TGTGCCAGCAGTTTAAGTAGGGACCCCTCGATGGCGCAGTATTTT.